This T cell receptor (beta chain) comes out of a study of blood T cell repertoires in COVID-19. Study in general: Donors in the United States, Italy and Spain gave samples during acute or convalescent COVID-19. In each case, the material was cDNA or gDNA derived from T cells, B-cell-depleted T cells, or PBMCs.

Per the study methods: Estimation of nucleated cell counts relied on the amplification of reference gene primers. Generated by immunoSEQ multiplex PCR, the TCRdb table keeps only in-frame clones and is missing some. V and J calls and clone size are those listed in that table; D and trimming were worked out from the DNA. The repertoire includes some 260,000 clones, 88% of them detected once, and approximately 2.2% sits in the top ten. This clonotype was sampled from a woman in her 40s who had recovered from COVID-19. Sequenced sample: peripheral blood.

CDR3 sequence reads: CASSLGSGVTDTQYF. The CDR3 DNA follows: TGTGCCAGCAGTTTGGGTAGCGGGGTGACAGATACGCAGTATTTT. The genes are TRBV28 and TRBJ2-3; 8 nucleotides agree with TRBD2. Germline CDR1 MDHEN, CDR2 SYDVKM. V shed 3 bases, J shed 3 bases, and the junction held 5 bases outside the gene matches. This CDR3 has 15 residues.